The 27 T cell receptor beta chains given below trace back to one sample, sequenced in a study of blood T cells in healthy people across ages. Through a sample-barcoded 5' primer and a J-beta primer mix, a second PCR was run for about 7 to 12 cycles. TCRdb passed the 5' RACE reads through MiXCR, listing each CDR3 protein once. The table lists more than 750,000 distinct CDR3 sequences, 25% to 30% of them singletons. A further study also used this sample, focusing on T cells of mothers and their children.

The sequencing input was blood. These TCRs come from a woman aged 40 to 50 in good health.

This clonotype was seen a few times. The chain uses TRBV20-1 and TRBJ2-1, with D possibly matching TRBD1 (5 bases). The CDR3 has 11 residues. CDR1 is DFQATT, CDR2 SNEGSKA, per germline (reference sequence). The CDR3 DNA follows: TGCAGGTCAGGGTCCTACAATGAGCAGTTCTTC. Translated: CRSGSYNEQFF.

This clonotype appeared a few times. The gene calls are TRBV7-9 and TRBJ2-1, with a tentative D call TRBD1 (6 bases). CDR3 length equals 15 residues. Germline CDR1 reads SEHNR; CDR2 reads FQNEAQ (reference sequence). V was pared by 7 bases and J by 2 bases, with 15 bases between. The CDR3 DNA reads TGTGCCAGCACCCCCCCAGGGGCCACCTACAATGAGCAGTTCTTC. Translated: CASTPPGATYNEQFF. Full variable domain (rest looked up from reference TRBV7-9 and TRBJ2-1): DTGVSQNPRHKITKRGQNVTFRCDPISEHNRLYWYRQTLGQGPEFLTYFQNEAQLEKSRLLSDRFSAERPKGSFSTLEIQRTEQGDSAMYLCASTPPGATYNEQFFGPGTRLTVL.

The V call is TRBV25-1, the J call TRBJ1-1; D call uncertain. Trimming stripped 0 bases from V and 11 bases from J, with 7 bases between. The length of the CDR3 is 11 residues. Per the germline V gene, CDR1 is MGHDK and CDR2 is SYGVNS. The CDR3 is CASSEYTRAFF. CDR3 in DNA: TGTGCCAGCAGTGAATATACGCGGGCTTTCTTT.

This clonotype turned up a few times. This clone may be a read error of a much larger clone one base away. The V and J genes are TRBV5-1 and TRBJ2-7, with 9 bases lining up with TRBD1. The CDR3 covers 14 residues. Germline V CDR1 and CDR2: SGHRS, YFSETQ. Trimming removed 4 bases from V and 6 bases from J; junction bases left unmatched: 8. Here the CDR3 DNA reads TGCGCCAGCAGCACCGGACAGGGGAGTTCCGAGCAGTACTTC. It yields the protein CASSTGQGSSEQYF.

This clonotype was picked up many times. The chain links TRBV29-1 to TRBJ2-1, with D unclear. The CDR3 spans 13 residues. The V and J ends lost 4 bases and 0 bases respectively, with 7 bases between them. Germline lookup yields CDR1 SQVTM and CDR2 ANQGSEA. CDR3 in amino acids: CSVVTGSYNEQFF. DNA for the CDR3: TGCAGCGTTGTAACGGGCTCCTACAATGAGCAGTTCTTC.

This clonotype was seen at least ten times. This chain uses TRBV4-3 with TRBJ2-5; D possibly corresponds to TRBD1 (6 bases). Looked up from germline, CDR1 is LGHNA and CDR2 is YSLEER. The CDR3 is made up of 18 amino acids. V lost 4 bases to trimming and J lost 0 bases, with 21 bases between them. The DNA of the CDR3 is TGCGCCAGCAGCCCCCGGTTCAGGGGCCGTTCTAACCAAGAGACCCAGTACTTC. Translated: CASSPRFRGRSNQETQYF.

J is TRBJ2-5 and V is TRBV7-3, with D possibly being TRBD1 (5 bases). Trimming stripped 3 bases from V and 0 bases from J, with 5 bases between. CDR3 length: 13 amino acids. The germline V gene has CDR1 SGHTA and CDR2 FQGTGA. The CDR3 reads CASSLDNQETQYF. CDR3 in DNA: TGTGCCAGCAGCTTGGACAACCAAGAGACCCAGTACTTC.

The table lists this clonotype with a few counts. The chain joins TRBV3-1 to TRBJ1-2; D remains unclear. The V gene's germline CDR1 is LGHDT and CDR2 YNNKEL (reference sequence). The CDR3 loop spans 12 amino acids. With 6 bases removed from V and 6 bases from J, the gap between germline ends came to 11 bases. The DNA of the CDR3 is TGTGCCAGCAGTGGACCCGGGGATGGCTACACCTTC. It specifies CASSGPGDGYTF.

This clonotype was detected only once. The chain has TRBV13 and TRBJ2-6; D possibly uses TRBD1 or TRBD2 (6 bases each). Germline-derived CDR1 and CDR2 are PRHDT and FYEKMQ (reference sequence). The V gene lost 5 bases and the J gene lost 2 bases, with 16 bases spanning the gap. The CDR3 has 17 residues. The CDR3: CASSLSPGGTGANVLTF. DNA for the CDR3: TGTGCCAGCAGCCTAAGTCCCGGGGGCACTGGGGCCAACGTCCTGACTTTC.

A few counts support this clonotype. V gene TRBV11-3 combines with J gene TRBJ2-1; 11 nucleotides line up with TRBD2. CDR1 and CDR2 (germline): SGHNT, YENEEA. The CDR3 has 16 amino acids. J was trimmed by 8 bases and V by 0 bases; bases with no gene match: 6. CDR3 sequence reads: CASSLDSGGAGDEQFF. The CDR3 nucleotides read TGTGCCAGCAGCTTAGATAGCGGGGGGGCGGGAGATGAGCAGTTCTTC. The whole variable domain, filled in from reference TRBV11-3 and TRBJ2-1, reads EAGVVQSPRYKIIEKKQPVAFWCNPISGHNTLYWYLQNLGQGPELLIRYENEEAVDDSQLPKDRFSAERLKGVDSTLKIQPAELGDSAVYLCASSLDSGGAGDEQFFGPGTRLTVL.

The J gene is TRBJ1-2, the V gene TRBV28; a possible D gene is TRBD1 (5 bases). The CDR3 covers 15 residues. CDR1 MDHEN and CDR2 SYDVKM come from the germline V gene. The V end was cut by 4 bases, the J end by 0 bases, with 12 bases between. The CDR3 DNA is TGTGCCAGCAGTTCCCCATCGACAGCTAACTATGGCTACACCTTC. Translating gives CASSSPSTANYGYTF.

The CDR3 region is CSAWGQGAGTNGYTF. The CDR3 nucleotides read TGCAGTGCTTGGGGACAGGGGGCCGGTACAAATGGCTACACCTTC. The chain employs TRBV20-1 and TRBJ1-2; 12 bases are a match to TRBD1. Germline loops: CDR1 DFQATT, CDR2 SNEGSKA (reference sequence). This CDR3 region has 15 residues. Trimming removed 5 bases from V and 6 bases from J; junction bases left unmatched: 10.

The sample holds a few counts of this clonotype. The chain recombines TRBV14 with TRBJ2-7, with TRBD1 matching 7 bases. V trimming: 5 bases; J trimming: 0 bases; junction bases outside the gene matches: 4. This CDR3 has 14 residues. The germline gives CDR1 SGHDN, CDR2 FVKESK. The CDR3 sequence is CASSEDRNSYEQYF. The CDR3 DNA is TGTGCCAGCAGCGAGGACAGGAACTCCTACGAGCAGTACTTC. The whole variable domain, remainder taken from reference TRBV14 and TRBJ2-7, is EAGVTQFPSHSVIEKGQTVTLRCDPISGHDNLYWYRRVMGKEIKFLLHFVKESKQDESGMPNNRFLAERTGGTYSTLKVQPAELEDSGVYFCASSEDRNSYEQYFGPGTRLTVT.

This clonotype has more than one count but fewer than ten. The chain carries TRBV15 and TRBJ2-7; D possibly corresponds to TRBD1 (6 bases). Germline V CDR1 and CDR2: LNHNV, YYDKDF (reference sequence). The CDR3 sequence is 17 residues long. Between the trimmed V and J ends, which lost 0 bases and 7 bases, there was a span of 22 bases. The CDR3 bases are TGTGCCACCAGCAGAGAACCCGACGGACAGTTACTACGGGAGCAGTACTTC. Translation: CATSREPDGQLLREQYF. The full variable domain, rest sourced from reference TRBV15 and TRBJ2-7, is DAMVIQNPRYQVTQFGKPVTLSCSQTLNHNVMYWYQQKSSQAPKLLFHYYDKDFNNEADTPDNFQSRRPNTSFCFLDIRSPGLGDTAMYLCATSREPDGQLLREQYFGPGTRLTVT.

This clonotype was seen many times. V gene TRBV14 combines with J gene TRBJ1-2; D ambiguous. The CDR3 length is 12 residues. The germline V and J ends were trimmed by 6 bases and 5 bases, with 10 bases remaining between them. Germline assignment: CDR1 SGHDN and CDR2 FVKESK. CDR3 region: CASSRTVYGYTF. The CDR3 DNA sequence: TGTGCCAGCAGTCGGACTGTGTATGGCTACACCTTC. Drawing the rest from reference TRBV14 and TRBJ1-2, the complete variable domain is EAGVTQFPSHSVIEKGQTVTLRCDPISGHDNLYWYRRVMGKEIKFLLHFVKESKQDESGMPNNRFLAERTGGTYSTLKVQPAELEDSGVYFCASSRTVYGYTFGSGTRLTVV.

The table lists this clonotype with a few counts. The V gene is TRBV27, the J gene TRBJ2-1; D possibly matches TRBD1 or TRBD2 (7 bases each). CDR1 is MNHEY and CDR2 is SMNVEV in the germline V gene (reference sequence). V lost 5 bases to trimming and J lost 7 bases, with 18 bases between them. The CDR3 runs 15 residues. This CDR3 is CASSPRGGGENEQFF. The CDR3 nucleotides are TGTGCCAGCAGTCCCCGGGGAGGGGGCGAAAATGAGCAGTTCTTC.

This chain links TRBV18 with TRBJ2-5; D gene uncertain. Trimming removed 0 bases at V and 1 base at J, with 9 bases between. Germline CDR1 and CDR2: KGHSH and LQKENI. This CDR3 has 15 residues. The CDR3 sequence is CASSPPSLTQETQYF. Written as DNA, the CDR3 is TGTGCCAGCTCACCACCGTCACTAACCCAAGAGACCCAGTACTTC. Supplemented by reference TRBV18 and TRBJ2-5, the full variable domain reads NAGVMQNPRHLVRRRGQEARLRCSPMKGHSHVYWYRQLPEEGLKFMVYLQKENIIDESGMPKERFSAEFPKEGPSILRIQQVVRGDSAAYFCASSPPSLTQETQYFGPGTRLLVL.

The gene calls are TRBV20-1 and TRBJ2-2; D gene ambiguous. The CDR3 runs 15 residues. Trimming cost V 7 bases and J 7 bases, with 22 bases left between them. Germline V gene lookup returns CDR1 DFQATT and CDR2 SNEGSKA (reference sequence). CDR3 amino acids: CSVLRHQRKNGELFF. DNA of the CDR3: TGCAGTGTTCTAAGACACCAAAGGAAAAACGGGGAGCTGTTTTTT.

In its sample, this clonotype was seen a few times. A single base separates this from a much larger clone, so it may be a read error. The V call is TRBV5-1, the J call TRBJ1-2, with D unresolved. Germline V gene data show CDR1 as SGHRS and CDR2 as YFSETQ. The CDR3 is made up of 13 amino acids. V was shortened by 1 base and J by 6 bases, with 10 bases between the two germline ends. The CDR3 nucleotides are TGCGCCAGCAGCTTGCAGGAGAACCATGGCTACACCTTC. As protein: CASSLQENHGYTF.

The chain combines TRBV7-3 with TRBJ1-2, with 8 bases aligning to TRBD1. Germline CDR1 reads SGHTA; CDR2 reads FQGTGA. V dropped 6 bases and J dropped 2; count of bases not matched to a gene: 11. The CDR3 is 16 residues long. The chain's CDR3 is CASSRTGSGENYGYTF. As DNA, the CDR3 is TGTGCCAGCAGTCGGACAGGGAGTGGGGAAAACTATGGCTACACCTTC.

This clonotype appeared a few times. The chain is built from TRBV7-9 and TRBJ2-2; possible D gene TRBD1, 6 bases. V shed 1 base and J shed 5 bases, with 8 bases lying between them. This CDR3 has 14 residues. Germline V gene lookup returns CDR1 SEHNR and CDR2 FQNEAQ (reference sequence). The CDR3 loop is CASSLGTETGELFF. The CDR3 region has the DNA TGTGCCAGCAGCTTAGGGACAGAGACCGGGGAGCTGTTTTTT.

This clonotype came up a few times. This chain joins TRBV4-3 and TRBJ1-2; D remains ambiguous. The CDR3 loop spans 14 amino acids. V was trimmed by 0 bases and J by 2 bases, leaving 7 bases between them. Germline-derived CDR1 and CDR2 are LGHNA and YSLEER. Here the CDR3 DNA reads TGCGCCAGCAGCCAAGAGGTGGTGAACTATGGCTACACCTTC. Protein product: CASSQEVVNYGYTF.

This clonotype was seen ten or more times. The chain is built from TRBV7-2 and TRBJ1-4, with 8 bases aligning to TRBD1. The CDR3 length is 13 residues. With V trimmed by 6 bases and J by 10 bases, 7 bases remained unmatched. Germline-derived CDR1 and CDR2 are SGHTA and FQGNSA. CDR3 sequence reads: CASRVGTGGKLFF. The CDR3 nucleotides are TGTGCCAGCAGAGTCGGGACAGGCGGAAAACTGTTTTTT.

This clonotype has just one count. The chain links TRBV6-1 to TRBJ2-1, with 8 nucleotides matching TRBD2. Trimming took 8 bases from V and 1 from J; bases not matched to a gene: 10. CDR3 length: 16 residues. In germline, CDR1 is MNHNS, CDR2 SASEGT. CDR3: CASGPGGHRSYNEQFF. The CDR3, as DNA: TGTGCCAGCGGCCCGGGGGGGCACAGGTCCTACAATGAGCAGTTCTTC.

This clonotype was counted at least ten times. The chain's CDR3 is CASSLEGTVGLGYTF. CDR3 sequence (DNA): TGTGCCAGCAGTTTAGAGGGGACAGTGGGGCTCGGCTACACCTTC. The genes are TRBV27 and TRBJ1-2; 7 positions agree with TRBD1. The J segment lost 8 bases and the V segment lost 2 bases, leaving 11 bases of the junction unmatched. Per germline, CDR1 MNHEY and CDR2 SMNVEV (reference sequence). This CDR3 is 15 amino acids long.

This rearrangement joins TRBV10-2 to TRBJ1-5; maybe TRBD1 (6 bases). The germline V gene encodes CDR1 WSHSY and CDR2 SAAADI. V lost 3 bases and J 4 bases, leaving 10 bases between the germline ends. The CDR3 covers 14 residues. The CDR3 loop is CASSEGGNNQPQHF. DNA of the CDR3: TGCGCCAGCAGTGAAGGGGGGAATAATCAGCCCCAGCATTTT.

The chain is built from TRBV6-1 and TRBJ1-1; the match to TRBD1 covers 7 bases. V was clipped by 4 bases and J by 3 bases; unmatched bases: 8. The CDR3 contains 15 residues. Germline V lookup: CDR1 MNHNS, CDR2 SASEGT. The CDR3 loop is CASSGSKGQDTEAFF. In nucleotides, the CDR3 is TGTGCCAGCAGTGGATCGAAAGGACAGGACACTGAAGCTTTCTTT.